The 6 T cell receptor beta chains in this list originate from one sample, sequenced in a study of T cell repertoires in cytomegalovirus infection. These receptors have no identified antigens. TCRdb re-called the reads with MiXCR, one entry per CDR3 protein. The data show about 160,000 distinct CDR3 sequences, roughly 20% seen once. The specimen comprised CD8+ T cells from cultured PBMCs, sampled from culture after CMV antigen stimulation. The receptor source for this set is a human donor in good health (CMV status not recorded). Some clones in this sample may be carry-over from other donors' samples.

The rearrangement joins TRBV5-6 to TRBJ1-1; D is unresolved. Germline V gene sequence: CDR1 SGHDT, CDR2 YYEEEE. V shed 1 base and J shed 2 bases, with 18 bases lying between them. The CDR3 has 17 residues. The CDR3 loop is CASSLWFRENINTEAFF. The CDR3 DNA reads as TGTGCCAGCAGCTTGTGGTTTAGGGAGAACATAAACACTGAAGCTTTCTTT. The full variable domain, completed using reference TRBV5-6 and TRBJ1-1, is DAGVTQSPTHLIKTRGQQVTLRCSPKSGHDTVSWYQQALGQGPQFIFQYYEEEERQRGNFPDRFSGHQFPNYSSELNVNALLLGDSALYLCASSLWFRENINTEAFFGQGTRLTVV.

The V gene is TRBV6-2 or TRBV6-3, the J gene TRBJ1-5; no clear D. The CDR3 runs to 10 residues. V dropped 8 bases and J dropped 7 bases, with 6 bases sitting between them. Germline V gene data show CDR1 as MNHEY and CDR2 as SVGEGT. Written as DNA, the CDR3 is TGTGCCAGCGGAACCCAGCCCCAGCATTTT. Translating it yields CASGTQPQHF.

This chain uses TRBV27 with TRBJ1-2; a possible D gene is TRBD1 (5 bases). V was shortened by 0 bases and J by 4 bases, with 6 bases between the two germline ends. The CDR3 contains 13 residues. CDR1 and CDR2 from the germline V gene are MNHEY and SMNVEV (reference sequence). The CDR3 sequence is CASSLSRGYGYTF. In nucleotides, the CDR3 is TGTGCCAGCAGTTTATCGAGGGGCTATGGCTACACCTTC.

V usage is TRBV19 and J usage is TRBJ1-2; D call uncertain. CDR3 size: 12 residues. V was cut by 5 bases and J by 7 bases, with 11 bases left in between. Germline assignment: CDR1 LNHDA and CDR2 SQIVND (reference sequence). CDR3 bases: TGTGCCAGTAGTCACGGGAGTGTTGGCTACACCTTC. Its protein is CASSHGSVGYTF.

By share of the sample, this clonotype is medium-sized. The gene calls are TRBV20-1 and TRBJ2-7, with D uncertain. V dropped 3 bases and J dropped 0 bases, with 9 bases sitting between them. The CDR3 is 13 amino acids. CDR1 and CDR2 (germline): DFQATT, SNEGSKA (reference sequence). CDR3 loop: CSARPTSSYEQYF. CDR3 nucleotides: TGCAGTGCTAGGCCGACGTCCTCCTACGAGCAGTACTTC.

This clonotype was seen only a few times. This chain links TRBV7-6 with TRBJ1-3; 7 nucleotides align to TRBD1. The ends lost 1 base at V and 2 bases at J; junction bases unmatched: 5. The CDR3 covers 16 residues. Germline lookup yields CDR1 SGHVS and CDR2 FNYEAQ. CDR3 residues: CASSLETGVPGNTIYF. CDR3 DNA sequence: TGTGCCAGCAGCTTAGAAACAGGGGTACCTGGAAACACCATATATTTT.